Below, one T cell receptor beta chain is given with its context. The sample is drawn from a study of blood T cell repertoires in COVID-19. Losses at the gene ends were 3 bases for V and 9 bases for J; bases not matched to a gene: 2. Germline CDR1 is SGHVS and CDR2 is FQNEAQ. This CDR3 is 12 amino acids long. Sequenced by immunoSEQ multiplex PCR; TCRdb stores in-frame clones only, minus some. The sample shows 250,000 to 300,000 clones, around 88% of them seen only once. The sample consisted of peripheral blood. The TCR originated in a woman aged 70-85 years with COVID-19, enrolled during active disease. The chain has TRBV7-8 and TRBJ2-1; 7 positions agree with TRBD2. In DNA form, the CDR3 reads TGTGCCAGCAGCTTGGCGGGGGTTGAGCAGTTCTTC. Its protein is CASSLAGVEQFF.